A selection of T cell receptor beta chains follows, all from one sample in a study of OX40 agonist ivuxolimab in advanced cancers. Clones were read by immunoSEQ multiplex PCR, and TCRdb kept only the in-frame ones, dropping some. The profile shows tens of thousands of clones, about three quarters of them singletons. The source was CD4+ or CD8+ T cells sorted from blood, collected in a trial of the OX40 agonist ivuxolimab. These receptors all come from an adult with an advanced solid tumor such as melanoma, head and neck, liver or kidney cancer. Each CDR3 is given with its conserved first and last residue. The D gene is left open where the match is weak. Only some rows state a clone size, as once, few, many or a class for expanded clones.

V	size	J	D	DNA	CDR3
TRBV6-5	.	TRBJ2-7	TRBD2	TGTGCCAGTGGGGGGGGAAAGCTCTACTACGAGCAGTACTTC	CASGGGKLYYEQYF
TRBV10-3	.	TRBJ2-3	.	TGTGCCATCAGTACCGGGACGGCTAGCACAGATACGCAGTATTTT	CAISTGTASTDTQYF
TRBV5-6	.	TRBJ2-7	.	TGTGCCAGCAGCTGGTGGGTTTCCTACGAGCAGTACTTC	CASSWWVSYEQYF
TRBV19	.	TRBJ2-7	TRBD2	TGTGCCAGTAGTATCCCCCTGGGCGGGGGGGAGACCTACGAGCAGTACTTC	CASSIPLGGGETYEQYF
TRBV7-9	.	TRBJ1-2	TRBD1	TGTGCCAGCAGCCCCCCCGACAGGGTAAACTATGGCTACACCTTC	CASSPPDRVNYGYTF
TRBV6-5	few	TRBJ1-2	TRBD1	TGTGCCAGCAGTGACGGGACAGTTTATGGCTACACCTTC	CASSDGTVYGYTF
TRBV19	.	TRBJ2-7	.	TGTGCCAGTAGTATTTCGGGTGGGCTCTCCTACGAGCAGTACTTC	CASSISGGLSYEQYF
TRBV11-1	.	TRBJ1-1	.	TGTGCCAGCAGCCCAAAACTCGGACGGGATGCCACTGAAGCTTTCTTT	CASSPKLGRDATEAFF
TRBV6-5	.	TRBJ2-7	TRBD1	TGTGCCAGCAGTGGGCGGACAGGGGAGGCGTACGAGCAGTACTTC	CASSGRTGEAYEQYF
TRBV7-9	medium-sized	TRBJ1-1	.	TGTGCCAGCAGCTTCTCGTCGTTCCCCGCTTTCTTT	CASSFSSFPAFF
TRBV2	.	TRBJ1-1	TRBD1	TGTGCCAGCAGTGAAGGCCTGGGACAGGCGAACACTGAAGCTTTCTTT	CASSEGLGQANTEAFF
TRBV4-1	.	TRBJ2-2	.	TGCGCCAGCAGCCAAGGCCAGGGGCTAGTCGGGGAGCTGTTTTTT	CASSQGQGLVGELFF
TRBV7-9	.	TRBJ2-2	.	TGTGCCAGCAGCTCGACCGCGGCGAACACCGGGGAGCTGTTTTTT	CASSSTAANTGELFF
TRBV9	few	TRBJ2-3	TRBD2	TGTGCCAGCAGCGTAGGAACTAGCGGGGGCACAGATACGCAGTATTTT	CASSVGTSGGTDTQYF
TRBV4-3	.	TRBJ1-1	.	TGCGCCAGCAGCCGAGGGGGGACTGAAGCTTTCTTT	CASSRGGTEAFF
TRBV4-3	.	TRBJ2-1	TRBD2	TGCGCCAGCAGCCCCGGACTAGCGGGAAACTACAATGAGCAGTTCTTC	CASSPGLAGNYNEQFF
TRBV6-6	.	TRBJ2-3	TRBD2	TGTGCCAGCAGGGAGATTAGCGGGGCAGATACGCAGTATTTT	CASREISGADTQYF
TRBV5-6	few	TRBJ1-3	.	TGTGCCAGCAGCTTGAACCCGGGGGCGGGTGGAAACACCATATATTTT	CASSLNPGAGGNTIYF
TRBV4-3	.	TRBJ1-2	.	TGCGCCAGCAGCCAAGGGCAACAGTACTATGGCTACACCTTC	CASSQGQQYYGYTF
TRBV27	.	TRBJ2-1	TRBD2	TGTGCCAGCAGTTTAGGTAGCGGGAGCTCCTACAATGAGCAGTTCTTC	CASSLGSGSSYNEQFF
TRBV13	.	TRBJ1-2	TRBD1	TGTGCCAGCAGCTTCCGGGACAGGGGGCTTGGCTACACCTTC	CASSFRDRGLGYTF
TRBV12-5	.	TRBJ1-4	TRBD1	TGTGCTAGTGGTTTGGTACAGGGGCTGGGGGAAAAACTGTTTTTT	CASGLVQGLGEKLFF
TRBV4-1	.	TRBJ2-7	TRBD1	TGCGCCAGCAGCCAACTGGCAGGGGGCTCCTACGAGCAGTACTTC	CASSQLAGGSYEQYF
TRBV19	medium-sized	TRBJ1-1	.	TGTGCCAGTAGTACAGGGGTCGGCACTGAAGCTTTCTTT	CASSTGVGTEAFF
TRBV7-9	.	TRBJ2-7	TRBD1	TGTGCCAGCAGCCCGACGACAGGGGACCACGAGCAGTACTTC	CASSPTTGDHEQYF
TRBV5-4	.	TRBJ2-1	TRBD1	TGTGCCAGCAGCTCCGACCAGACCCCACAGGGGGAGCAGTTCTTC	CASSSDQTPQGEQFF
TRBV9	.	TRBJ2-3	.	TGTGCCAGCAGCGTAGAGGGGTTAGCGGCGAGCACAGATACGCAGTATTTT	CASSVEGLAASTDTQYF
TRBV11-2	medium-sized	TRBJ2-1	.	TGTGCCAGCAGCTTAATGGGGGGAGCTTACAATGAGCAGTTCTTC	CASSLMGGAYNEQFF
TRBV6-5	.	TRBJ2-7	TRBD1	TGTGCCAGCAGTTTAGGAGGCAGGGGGCGCGAGCAGTACTTC	CASSLGGRGREQYF
TRBV7-6	.	TRBJ2-2	.	TGTGCCAGCAGCTTCGGAGGGGCGAACACCGGGGAGCTGTTTTTT	CASSFGGANTGELFF
TRBV2	.	TRBJ2-5	TRBD1	TGTGCCAGCAGCCCAACAGGGGGCGCGGGGGAGACCCAGTACTTC	CASSPTGGAGETQYF
TRBV6-6	.	TRBJ1-4	.	TGTGCCAGCAGTTACATTGGGATAGGTGAAAAACTGTTTTTT	CASSYIGIGEKLFF
TRBV9	.	TRBJ1-4	.	TGTGCCAGCAGCGTAGAAGATGAAAAACTGTTTTTT	CASSVEDEKLFF
TRBV9	.	TRBJ1-6	TRBD1	TGTGCCAGCAGCCCACCGGGACAGGTTGATTCACCCCTCCACTTT	CASSPPGQVDSPLHF
TRBV7-7	.	TRBJ2-1	.	TGTGCCAGCAGCCCTCACAGCCTAGGGACAAACGGAATAAATGAGCAGTTCTTC	CASSPHSLGTNGINEQFF
TRBV11-2	.	TRBJ1-2	.	TGTGCCAGCAGCTTAGATCGGATGAGCTCCGGCACCCTCTATGGCTACACCTTC	CASSLDRMSSGTLYGYTF
TRBV5-3	few	TRBJ1-2	.	TGTGCCAGAAGCTTGTGTGGGGGGACTAACTATGGCTACACCTTC	CARSLCGGTNYGYTF
TRBV15	large	TRBJ1-4	.	TGTGCCACCAGGGTCGGGCGGGGCGGTGAAAAACTGTTTTTT	CATRVGRGGEKLFF
TRBV7-2	.	TRBJ2-3	.	TGTGCCAGCAGCTTTTATAGGGGGAGCACAGATACGCAGTATTTT	CASSFYRGSTDTQYF
TRBV7-9	.	TRBJ2-2	TRBD2	TGTGCCAGCAGCCAAAGTAGCGGGGGGCTGTACACCGGGGAGCTGTTTTTT	CASSQSSGGLYTGELFF
TRBV9	.	TRBJ2-3	TRBD2	TGTGCCAGCAGCGTTAGGACTAGCGGGGGGAGGACAGATACGCAGTATTTT	CASSVRTSGGRTDTQYF
TRBV7-8	.	TRBJ2-7	.	TGTGCCAGCAGCTTCCTCGGGACTCTTTCCTACGAGCAGTACTTC	CASSFLGTLSYEQYF
TRBV5-4	.	TRBJ1-3	.	TGTGCCAGCAGCTTGGACCTCTTCGGAAACACCATATATTTT	CASSLDLFGNTIYF
TRBV11-2	few	TRBJ2-2	TRBD1	TGTGCCAGCAGCTTGGCGTCTAAACAGGGGGCAACCGGGGAGCTGTTTTTT	CASSLASKQGATGELFF
TRBV4-2	.	TRBJ1-1	.	TGTGCCAGCAGCCAAGATGCAGGGATGGACACTGAAGCTTTCTTT	CASSQDAGMDTEAFF
TRBV5-5	.	TRBJ1-2	.	TGTGCCAGCAGCAGAGGGACAACAGCTAACTATGGCTACACCTTC	CASSRGTTANYGYTF
TRBV6-1	.	TRBJ2-3	TRBD1	TGTGCCAGCCAGGGGGCAAGCACAGATACGCAGTATTTT	CASQGASTDTQYF
TRBV5-4	.	TRBJ2-7	.	TGTGCCAGCAGCGGGGGCACTAGGGAGCAGTACTTC	CASSGGTREQYF
TRBV11-1	.	TRBJ2-5	TRBD2	TGTGCCAGCAGCTCCTACAGCGGGGGGGCCTCAGAGACCCAGTACTTC	CASSSYSGGASETQYF
TRBV5-1	.	TRBJ1-2	.	TGCGCCAGCAGCAAGAATGTTGATGGCTACACCTTC	CASSKNVDGYTF